Presented here are 16 T cell receptor beta chains from one specimen sequenced in a study of blood T cell repertoires in COVID-19 (TCRdb year 2020). Library preparation employed the immunoSEQ multiplex PCR assay. The table comes from immuneACCESS by way of TCRdb, which keeps in-frame sequences with V and J called. Part of the clones is missing from these tables; in studies checked, under half for an unresolved V gene and the rest for unknown reasons. The sample table records about 250,000 clones; 65% to 90% of these occur just once. The ten largest clones represent about 5.1% of the sample. Input material: peripheral blood. The receptor source for this set is a man aged 45-65 years with active or convalescent COVID-19.

J is TRBJ2-3 and V is TRBV18; 9 bases are a match to TRBD2. V dropped 6 bases and J dropped 8; count of bases not matched to a gene: 12. Per germline, CDR1 KGHSH and CDR2 LQKENI. The CDR3 contains 15 residues. Written as DNA, the CDR3 is TGTGCCAGCTCGCCAAACCTAGCGGGACTAGGTACGCAGTATTTT. Protein: CASSPNLAGLGTQYF. Drawing the rest from reference TRBV18 and TRBJ2-3, the complete variable domain is NAGVMQNPRHLVRRRGQEARLRCSPMKGHSHVYWYRQLPEEGLKFMVYLQKENIIDESGMPKERFSAEFPKEGPSILRIQQVVRGDSAAYFCASSPNLAGLGTQYFGPGTRLTVL.

The count of this clone is one. The chain recombines TRBV9 with TRBJ2-5, with a possible D match to TRBD2 (6 bases). CDR3 length: 15 amino acids. Germline V gene data show CDR1 as SGDLS and CDR2 as YYNGEE. The germline V and J ends were trimmed by 0 bases and 1 base, with 10 bases remaining between them. CDR3 sequence reads: CASSVGGSGQETQYF. As DNA, the CDR3 is TGTGCCAGCAGCGTAGGGGGTAGCGGCCAAGAGACCCAGTACTTC. Looking up the rest from reference TRBV9 and TRBJ2-5 gives the full variable domain: DSGVTQTPKHLITATGQRVTLRCSPRSGDLSVYWYQQSLDQGLQFLIQYYNGEERAKGNILERFSAQQFPDLHSELNLSSLELGDSALYFCASSVGGSGQETQYFGPGTRLLVL.

This clone was seen only once. The sample contains more than one DNA sequence encoding this CDR3. The CDR3: CTSGPHSNTSTDTQYF. In DNA, the CDR3 is TGCACCAGCGGCCCTCACAGTAACACTAGCACAGATACGCAGTATTTT. The rearrangement links TRBV1 to TRBJ2-3; TRBD1 was called by the table and not checked on the DNA. TRBV1 is a pseudogene locus. The CDR3 contains 16 residues.

V gene TRBV5-1 combines with J gene TRBJ2-7, with D unclear. V gave up 2 bases and J gave up 0 bases, with 9 bases separating them. The CDR3 sequence is 14 residues long. The germline CDR1 and CDR2 sequences are SGHRS and YFSETQ. The CDR3 coding sequence is TGCGCCAGCAGCTTTGGCGGTACCTCCTACGAGCAGTACTTC. Translated, it gives CASSFGGTSYEQYF.

CDR3 DNA sequence: TGCGCCAGCAGCTTGGGGCTGGCCTACAATGAGCAGTTCTTC. The encoded protein is CASSLGLAYNEQFF. The rearrangement links TRBV5-1 to TRBJ2-1; unclear D gene. This CDR3 is built from 14 residues. The V gene lost 0 bases and the J gene lost 2 bases, with 6 bases spanning the gap. The germline V gene encodes CDR1 SGHRS and CDR2 YFSETQ.

This clone was recorded at least ten times. This chain connects TRBV4-3 to TRBJ2-2; D unclear. The germline CDR1 and CDR2 sequences are LGHNA and YSLEER. The ends were cut back, 0 bases at V and 7 bases at J, with 6 bases in the middle. The CDR3 has 13 residues. CDR3 in DNA: TGCGCCAGCAGCCAAGATTCCGTCGGGGAGCTGTTTTTT. Amino acid sequence: CASSQDSVGELFF.

The V call is TRBV28, the J call TRBJ1-3, with D possibly matching TRBD1 (5 bases). The germline V gene encodes CDR1 MDHEN and CDR2 SYDVKM. The CDR3 is 15 amino acids. V lost 3 bases to trimming and J lost 4 bases, with 13 bases between them. In nucleotides, the CDR3 is TGTGCCAGCAGTTTGGGGGGAGGGTTCGGAAACACCATATATTTT. Its translation: CASSLGGGFGNTIYF.

CDR3 loop: CASSPQLQVNTEAFF. The CDR3 coding sequence is TGTGCCAGCAGCCCCCAGCTACAGGTAAACACTGAAGCTTTCTTT. The chain couples TRBV9 to TRBJ1-1, with D perhaps TRBD1 (5 bases). The CDR3 covers 15 residues. Between the trimmed V and J ends, which lost 4 bases and 2 bases, there was a span of 15 bases. Germline V gene lookup returns CDR1 SGDLS and CDR2 YYNGEE.

Of note for this clone: Other DNA sequences within the sample encode an identical CDR3. The chain links TRBV5-4 to TRBJ2-1, with 8 positions matching TRBD2. V shed 2 bases, J shed 7 bases, and the junction held 2 bases outside the gene matches. The CDR3 consists of 13 residues. Germline V gene sequence: CDR1 SGHNT, CDR2 YYREEE (reference sequence). The CDR3 protein is CASSLTGGNEQFF. The CDR3 region has the DNA TGTGCCAGCAGCTTAACGGGGGGGAATGAGCAGTTCTTC.

The V call is TRBV5-1, the J call TRBJ2-7, with 10 bases lining up with TRBD2. The CDR3 is 17 amino acids. Looked up from germline, CDR1 is SGHRS and CDR2 is YFSETQ. The J segment lost 0 bases and the V segment lost 1 base, leaving 7 bases of the junction unmatched. In DNA form, the CDR3 reads TGCGCCAGCAGCTTGTCCCCCGGACTAGCGGCCTCCTACGAGCAGTACTTC. Protein sequence: CASSLSPGLAASYEQYF.

This clone appeared once. V gene TRBV21-1 combines with J gene TRBJ1-5. TRBV21-1 is classified as a pseudogene. The CDR3 runs to 14 residues. The CDR3 reads CAGIPGDSNQPQHF. The CDR3 DNA is TGTGCCGGTATTCCGGGGGATAGCAATCAGCCCCAGCATTTT.

The V and J genes are TRBV3-1 (or the pseudogene TRBV3-2) and TRBJ1-2, with a weak D call TRBD1 (6 bases). The CDR3 runs 14 residues. Germline V gives CDR1 LGHDT, CDR2 YNNKEL (reference sequence). Trimming stripped 3 bases from V and 5 bases from J, with 13 bases between. This CDR3 is CASSHGGLQYGYTF. CDR3 coding DNA: TGTGCCAGCAGCCACGGGGGGCTACAATATGGCTACACCTTC.

The V gene is TRBV6-1, the J gene TRBJ1-5; 7 bases match TRBD1. The V gene end was trimmed by 0 bases and the J gene end by 7 bases; junction bases not matched to a gene: 6. This CDR3 comprises 15 residues. Germline V gene lookup returns CDR1 MNHNS and CDR2 SASEGT. CDR3 region: CASSEAITGEQPQHF. CDR3 nucleotide sequence: TGTGCCAGCAGTGAAGCGATAACAGGGGAGCAGCCCCAGCATTTT.

The CDR3 reads CASSISGGGSYEQYF. The CDR3 DNA reads TGTGCCAGTAGTATATCTGGAGGAGGCTCCTACGAGCAGTACTTC. This sequence joins TRBV19 and TRBJ2-7; perhaps TRBD2 as D (5 bases). V was cut by 2 bases and J by 0 bases, with 11 bases left in between. The CDR3 extends over 15 amino acids. Germline CDR1 is LNHDA and CDR2 is SQIVND (reference sequence).

This sequence joins TRBV24-1 and TRBJ2-2; 10 bases fit TRBD1. Germline values: CDR1 KGHDR, CDR2 SFDVKD. After removal of 4 bases from V and 7 bases from J, the junction contained 5 bases not matched to a gene. The CDR3 spans 15 residues. CDR3 sequence (DNA): TGTGCCACCAGTGAATCCGGGACAGGGGTCGGGGAGCTGTTTTTT. It encodes CATSESGTGVGELFF.

The chain uses TRBV7-9 and TRBJ2-2; 7 bases line up with TRBD1. Germline V gives CDR1 SEHNR, CDR2 FQNEAQ (reference sequence). J gave up 4 bases and V 5 bases, and 10 bases lay outside the gene matches. The CDR3 runs to 16 residues. The CDR3 reads CASSRDRASSTGELFF. The CDR3 DNA is TGTGCCAGCAGCCGCGACAGGGCTTCGAGCACCGGGGAGCTGTTTTTT.